A single sample gave rise to the 6 T cell receptor beta chains below, sequenced in a study of blood T cells in healthy people across ages. The second PCR ran 7 to 11 cycles with a sample-barcoded 5' primer and J-beta primers. TCRdb independently ran MiXCR on the 5' RACE reads; one entry per CDR3 protein. The sample lists more than 500,000 distinct CDR3 sequences; approximately 30% were seen once. The sample was blood. These receptors all come from a woman in her 70s in good health.

In this sample, this clonotype turned up a few times. The chain is built from TRBV7-2 and TRBJ1-3, with no clear D. The CDR3 has 15 amino acids. Germline V gene lookup returns CDR1 SGHTA and CDR2 FQGNSA. V was shortened by 4 bases and J by 2 bases, with 12 bases between the two germline ends. CDR3 sequence: CASSSARAPGNTIYF. CDR3 in DNA: TGTGCCAGCAGCTCCGCAAGGGCCCCTGGAAACACCATATATTTT.

The rearrangement uses TRBV7-2 and TRBJ2-5, with 11 bases lining up with TRBD2. The CDR3 has 18 amino acids. V gave up 2 bases and J gave up 2 bases; unmatched junction bases: 10. Per germline, CDR1 SGHTA and CDR2 FQGNSA. DNA for the CDR3: TGTGCCAGCAGCTTAAGTAGCGGGGGGGCCGGGGGGCAAGAGACCCAGTACTTC. Translating it yields CASSLSSGGAGGQETQYF.

This chain joins TRBV15 and TRBJ2-7, with D perhaps TRBD1 or TRBD2 (5 bases each). With 5 bases removed from V and 9 bases from J, the gap between germline ends came to 11 bases. Germline CDR1 LNHNV, CDR2 YYDKDF (reference sequence). The CDR3 is 11 residues long. The CDR3 DNA reads as TGTGCCACCAGCCAGGGAGAAGGGCAGTACTTC. Amino acids: CATSQGEGQYF.

This clonotype occurred a few times. The chain couples TRBV11-2 to TRBJ1-4, with D possibly being TRBD1 (6 bases). The germline CDR1 and CDR2 sequences are SGHAT and FQNNGV. With 1 base removed from V and 7 bases from J, the gap between germline ends came to 7 bases. This CDR3 region has 13 residues. DNA for the CDR3: TGTGCCAGCAGCTTAGCAGGGGTTGAAAAACTGTTTTTT. Its translation is CASSLAGVEKLFF. The variable domain in full, completed from reference TRBV11-2 and TRBJ1-4, reads EAGVAQSPRYKIIEKRQSVAFWCNPISGHATLYWYQQILGQGPKLLIQFQNNGVVDDSQLPKDRFSAERLKGVDSTLKIQPAKLEDSAVYLCASSLAGVEKLFFGSGTQLSVL.

The chain uses TRBV5-1 and TRBJ2-3, with TRBD2 as a possible D gene (6 bases). The CDR3 loop spans 16 amino acids. Looked up from germline, CDR1 is SGHRS and CDR2 is YFSETQ. The V and J ends lost 4 bases and 0 bases respectively, with 15 bases between them. CDR3 nucleotide sequence: TGCGCCAGCAGCCAAAGGCAACTAGCTAGCACAGATACGCAGTATTTT. Residues: CASSQRQLASTDTQYF.

CDR3 sequence reads: CASSLVPSSYNEQFF. CDR3 sequence (DNA): TGTGCCAGCAGCTTAGTCCCCAGCTCCTACAATGAGCAGTTCTTC. The chain is built from TRBV7-2 and TRBJ2-1; D remains unclear. Deletions cut 1 base from V and 0 bases from J, with 7 bases between. Germline values: CDR1 SGHTA, CDR2 FQGNSA. This CDR3 has 15 residues.